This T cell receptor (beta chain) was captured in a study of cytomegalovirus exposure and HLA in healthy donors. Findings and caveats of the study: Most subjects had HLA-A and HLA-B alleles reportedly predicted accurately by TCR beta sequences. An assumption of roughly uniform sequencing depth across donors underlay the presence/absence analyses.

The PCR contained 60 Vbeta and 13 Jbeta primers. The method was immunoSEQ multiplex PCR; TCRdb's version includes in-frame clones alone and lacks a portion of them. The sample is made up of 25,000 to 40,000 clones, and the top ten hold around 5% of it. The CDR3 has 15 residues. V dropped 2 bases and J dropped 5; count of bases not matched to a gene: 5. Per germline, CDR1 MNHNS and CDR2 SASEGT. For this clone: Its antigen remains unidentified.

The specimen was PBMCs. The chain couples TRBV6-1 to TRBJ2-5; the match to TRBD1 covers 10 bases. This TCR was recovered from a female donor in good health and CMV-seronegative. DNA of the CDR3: TGTGCCAGCAGTGAATTGGGACAGGGGATGGAGACCCAGTACTTC. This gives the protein CASSELGQGMETQYF.